Below, 27 T cell receptor beta chains from the same sample are listed, as sequenced in a study of PD-L1 blockade in urothelial cancer. Repertoires were generated with immunoSEQ multiplex PCR, while TCRdb's copy carries only in-frame clones and drops some. The sample records about 47,000 clones, around 86% being singletons. Time point denoted: pretreatment peripheral blood. The starting material was PBMCs, obtained around atezolizumab (anti-PD-L1) treatment. These TCRs come from a man aged 45 to 65 with urothelial cancer.

The chain has TRBV18 and TRBJ2-1; possibly TRBD2 for D (7 bases). Trimming took 3 bases from V and 4 from J, leaving 19 bases between them. The germline CDR1 and CDR2 sequences are KGHSH and LQKENI. There are 17 residues in the CDR3. This CDR3 reads CASSPPGGTNLYNEQFF. The CDR3, as DNA: TGTGCCAGCTCACCCCCCGGGGGGACAAACCTATACAATGAGCAGTTCTTC.

Details on this clone: A junction end diverges from the germline sequence, so it may reflect a read error. V usage is TRBV7-7 and J usage is TRBJ2-1, with TRBD2 matching 7 bases. Germline V gene lookup returns CDR1 SSHAT and CDR2 FNYEAQ (reference sequence). CDR3 size: 16 residues. Here the CDR3 DNA reads TGTGCTAGCAGCCCCCAAGGCGGGAGAGGCTTCAATGAGCAGTTCTTC. Its protein is CASSPQGGRGFNEQFF.

This sequence joins TRBV4-2 and TRBJ2-3, with 10 positions matching TRBD2. Germline-derived CDR1 and CDR2 are LGHNA and YNFKEQ. The V segment lost 4 bases and the J segment 2 bases; nucleotides outside the gene matches: 12. The CDR3 is 18 amino acids. CDR3 nucleotides: TGTGCCAGCAGCCGGGTAACCCCTGGACTAGCGGTCACAGATACGCAGTATTTT. Translating it yields CASSRVTPGLAVTDTQYF.

The rearrangement joins TRBV7-6 to TRBJ2-3; 9 nucleotides match TRBD1. Trimming cost V 2 bases and J 2 bases; bases outside gene matches: 2. Germline CDR1 and CDR2: SGHVS and FNYEAQ. CDR3 size: 15 residues. The CDR3 region is CASSLTGGYTDTQYF. The CDR3 DNA follows: TGTGCCAGCAGCTTAACAGGGGGCTACACAGATACGCAGTATTTT.

The chain uses TRBV19 and TRBJ2-3; D is undetermined. The V gene's germline CDR1 is LNHDA and CDR2 SQIVND (reference sequence). The CDR3 runs to 14 residues. The ends were cut back, 1 base at V and 2 bases at J, with 7 bases in the middle. The CDR3: CASSIGSSTDTQYF. CDR3 coding DNA: TGTGCCAGTAGTATAGGCAGTTCCACAGATACGCAGTATTTT.

The CDR3 is CASSFGQGKGNEQFF. The CDR3 DNA sequence: TGTGCCAGCAGCTTCGGACAGGGGAAGGGCAATGAGCAGTTCTTC. This chain connects TRBV7-8 to TRBJ2-1, with TRBD1 matching 9 bases. Per germline, CDR1 SGHVS and CDR2 FQNEAQ. Unmatched junction bases numbered 6, after V lost 3 bases and J lost 6 bases. The CDR3 contains 15 residues.

The rearrangement uses TRBV4-1 and TRBJ1-1, with D unclear. Germline V CDR1 and CDR2: MGHRA, YSYEKL. With 0 bases removed from V and 4 bases from J, the gap between germline ends came to 12 bases. This CDR3 is built from 15 residues. DNA for the CDR3: TGCGCCAGCAGCCAAGATTCCATGGGAGGCACTGAAGCTTTCTTT. Protein sequence: CASSQDSMGGTEAFF.

The rearrangement links TRBV19 to TRBJ1-5; D not resolved. Germline V gene sequence: CDR1 LNHDA, CDR2 SQIVND (reference sequence). CDR3 length equals 13 residues. V was cut by 3 bases and J by 1 base, with 4 bases left in between. CDR3 protein: CASSIQSNQPQHF. The CDR3 DNA reads TGTGCCAGTAGTATCCAGAGCAATCAGCCCCAGCATTTT.

The chain combines TRBV27 with TRBJ1-5; D remains unclear. There are 14 residues in the CDR3. Germline assignment: CDR1 MNHEY and CDR2 SMNVEV (reference sequence). With 10 bases removed from V and 4 bases from J, the gap between germline ends came to 17 bases. CDR3 residues: CATSDVARNQPQHF. The DNA of the CDR3 is TGTGCCACCTCGGATGTCGCGAGGAATCAGCCCCAGCATTTT.

The chain is built from TRBV6-1 and TRBJ2-3; TRBD2 aligns across 9 bases. The CDR3 consists of 15 residues. V was pared by 7 bases and J by 5 bases, with 10 bases of the junction left unmatched. CDR1 is MNHNS and CDR2 is SASEGT in the germline V gene. Written as DNA, the CDR3 is TGTGCCAGCAAGAGACTAGCGGACCCCGGAGATACGCAGTATTTT. This sequence encodes CASKRLADPGDTQYF.

The rearrangement joins TRBV30 to TRBJ1-1, with 9 bases lining up with TRBD1. The CDR3 consists of 13 residues. Germline lookup yields CDR1 GTSNPN and CDR2 SVGIG (reference sequence). V shed 4 bases, J shed 1 base, and the junction held 1 base outside the gene matches. In DNA form, the CDR3 reads TGTGCCTGGACACAGGGGGCGAACACTGAAGCTTTCTTT. Amino acid sequence: CAWTQGANTEAFF. The full variable domain, its missing parts supplied by reference TRBV30 and TRBJ1-1, is SQTIHQWPATLVQPVGSPLSLECTVEGTSNPNLYWYRQAAGRGLQLLFYSVGIGQISSEVPQNLSASRPQDRQFILSSKKLLLSDSGFYLCAWTQGANTEAFFGQGTRLTVV.

J is TRBJ2-7 and V is TRBV5-6; tentatively, D is TRBD1 (5 bases). Deletions cut 4 bases from V and 3 bases from J, with 17 bases between. Germline CDR1 SGHDT, CDR2 YYEEEE. There are 15 residues in the CDR3. The DNA for the CDR3 is TGTGCCAGCAGCCAATACAGGTTAAGTCTCTACGAGCAGTACTTC. Its protein is CASSQYRLSLYEQYF. Combining the CDR3 with reference TRBV5-6 and TRBJ2-7 gives the whole variable domain DAGVTQSPTHLIKTRGQQVTLRCSPKSGHDTVSWYQQALGQGPQFIFQYYEEEERQRGNFPDRFSGHQFPNYSSELNVNALLLGDSALYLCASSQYRLSLYEQYFGPGTRLTVT.

This chain uses TRBV10-3 with TRBJ1-1; 11 bases are shared with TRBD1. The V gene end was trimmed by 8 bases and the J gene end by 3 bases; junction bases not matched to a gene: 11. Germline V CDR1 and CDR2: ENHRY, SYGVKD. The CDR3 covers 16 residues. For the CDR3, the DNA is TGTGCCATCCGGTCGGACCCGGGACAGGGGGACACTGAAGCTTTCTTT. Protein product: CAIRSDPGQGDTEAFF.

This clone came up once. The rearrangement joins TRBV2 to TRBJ2-1; TRBD1 is a possible D gene (6 bases). The CDR3 runs to 15 residues. Germline V gene data show CDR1 as SNHLY and CDR2 as FYNNEI. Trimming took 2 bases from V and 7 from J, leaving 15 bases between them. CDR3 nucleotide sequence: TGTGCCAGCAGTGAAACAGGGAAGGCACGGAATGAGCAGTTCTTC. This sequence encodes CASSETGKARNEQFF.

The chain is built from TRBV5-5 and TRBJ2-2, with a weak D call TRBD1 (6 bases). V gave up 4 bases and J gave up 5 bases, with 15 bases separating them. Germline V gives CDR1 SGHKS, CDR2 YYEKEE (reference sequence). The CDR3 runs to 15 residues. CDR3 protein: CASSPGQSGTGELFF. In nucleotides, the CDR3 is TGTGCCAGCAGCCCCGGACAGAGTGGGACCGGGGAGCTGTTTTTT.

The J gene is TRBJ1-3, the V gene TRBV19, with a weak D call TRBD1 (5 bases). The germline V gene encodes CDR1 LNHDA and CDR2 SQIVND (reference sequence). Trimming took off 6 bases at V and 0 bases at J, with 18 bases between the two ends. This CDR3 is built from 17 residues. CDR3 protein: CASRWRDSTSSGNTIYF. CDR3 coding DNA: TGTGCCAGTAGATGGCGGGACTCTACAAGCTCTGGAAACACCATATATTTT. Based on the CDR3 plus reference TRBV19 and TRBJ1-3, the full variable domain is DGGITQSPKYLFRKEGQNVTLSCEQNLNHDAMYWYRQDPGQGLRLIYYSQIVNDFQKGDIAEGYSVSREKKESFPLTVTSAQKNPTAFYLCASRWRDSTSSGNTIYFGEGSWLTVV.

The chain recombines TRBV5-8 with TRBJ2-1; 9 bases fit TRBD1. The CDR3 spans 15 residues. V trimming: 4 bases; J trimming: 6 bases; junction bases outside the gene matches: 8. CDR1 is SGHTS and CDR2 is YDEGEE in the germline V gene. The CDR3 sequence: CASSTGTGSFNEQFF. The CDR3 coding sequence is TGTGCCAGCAGCACCGGGACAGGGTCATTCAATGAGCAGTTCTTC. The complete variable domain, with remaining parts taken from reference TRBV5-8 and TRBJ2-1, reads EAGVTQSPTHLIKTRGQQATLRCSPISGHTSVYWYQQALGLGLQFLLWYDEGEERNRGNFPPRFSGRQFPNYSSELNVNALELEDSALYLCASSTGTGSFNEQFFGPGTRLTVL.

This chain connects TRBV7-2 to TRBJ1-2; D may be TRBD1 (5 bases). Trimming shortened V by 3 bases and J by 0 bases, and 11 bases separated the two germline ends. This CDR3 has 15 residues. Germline loops: CDR1 SGHTA, CDR2 FQGNSA. DNA of the CDR3: TGTGCCAGCAGCTTTGGGCCGGGGGCTAACTATGGCTACACCTTC. Residues: CASSFGPGANYGYTF.

The chain has TRBV13 and TRBJ2-1, with 8 bases identical to TRBD2. Trimming took 3 bases from V and 9 from J; bases not matched to a gene: 7. The length of the CDR3 is 14 residues. The germline CDR1 and CDR2 sequences are PRHDT and FYEKMQ (reference sequence). The CDR3 DNA follows: TGTGCCAGCAGCTTTAGCGGGAAAAGCGTTGAGCAGTTCTTC. This codes for CASSFSGKSVEQFF.

The rearrangement links TRBV6-5 to TRBJ2-5, with TRBD2 matching 8 bases. CDR1 and CDR2 (germline): MNHEY, SVGAGI. V gave up 4 bases and J gave up 2 bases; unmatched junction bases: 9. The CDR3 sequence is 16 residues long. CDR3 coding DNA: TGTGCCAGCAGTTTGGGCCGGGGGGGAGGGCAAGAGACCCAGTACTTC. Amino acid sequence: CASSLGRGGGQETQYF.

DNA for the CDR3: TGTGCCAGCAGCCTCGACAGGGGTGCTGAAGCTTTCTTT. This codes for CASSLDRGAEAFF. The J gene is TRBJ1-1, the V gene TRBV7-2, with 8 bases fitting TRBD1. CDR1 SGHTA and CDR2 FQGNSA come from the germline V gene. CDR3 length: 13 residues. V gave up 5 bases and J gave up 6 bases; unmatched junction bases: 5. Together with reference TRBV7-2 and TRBJ1-1, the CDR3 gives the full variable domain: GAGVSQSPSNKVTEKGKDVELRCDPISGHTALYWYRQSLGQGLEFLIYFQGNSAPDKSGLPSDRFSAERTGGSVSTLTIQRTQQEDSAVYLCASSLDRGAEAFFGQGTRLTVV.

This clone was seen just once. The gene calls are TRBV18 and TRBJ1-1; the D is unclear. This CDR3 comprises 16 residues. CDR1 KGHSH and CDR2 LQKENI come from the germline V gene. V was trimmed by 0 bases and J by 6 bases, leaving 17 bases between them. The CDR3 DNA sequence: TGTGCCAGCTCACCACCATTAGATGCGGTCTTGGCTGAAGCTTTCTTT. It codes for CASSPPLDAVLAEAFF. Full variable domain (remainder filled in from reference TRBV18 and TRBJ1-1): NAGVMQNPRHLVRRRGQEARLRCSPMKGHSHVYWYRQLPEEGLKFMVYLQKENIIDESGMPKERFSAEFPKEGPSILRIQQVVRGDSAAYFCASSPPLDAVLAEAFFGQGTRLTVV.

The CDR3 is CASSSRQGLNEKLFF. The DNA for the CDR3 is TGTGCCAGCAGCTCCCGACAGGGACTTAATGAAAAACTGTTTTTT. The chain has TRBV5-8 and TRBJ1-4; 7 nucleotides line up with TRBD1. The V gene's germline CDR1 is SGHTS and CDR2 YDEGEE. The CDR3 is 15 residues long. Trimming cost V 3 bases and J 4 bases; bases outside gene matches: 6. The full variable domain, its missing parts supplied by reference TRBV5-8 and TRBJ1-4, is EAGVTQSPTHLIKTRGQQATLRCSPISGHTSVYWYQQALGLGLQFLLWYDEGEERNRGNFPPRFSGRQFPNYSSELNVNALELEDSALYLCASSSRQGLNEKLFFGSGTQLSVL.

This rearrangement joins TRBV12-5 to TRBJ1-1, with D uncertain. Looked up from germline, CDR1 is LGHNT and CDR2 is FRNRAP. This CDR3 has 13 amino acids. V was trimmed by 2 bases and J by 10 bases, leaving 14 bases between them. The CDR3 sequence: CASGLTSVSGAFF. The CDR3 bases are TGTGCTAGTGGTTTGACAAGTGTCAGCGGAGCTTTCTTT.

The CDR3 here is CASSIGLADAPNNEQFF. In nucleotides, the CDR3 is TGTGCCAGCAGCATCGGACTAGCGGACGCCCCTAACAATGAGCAGTTCTTC. The J gene is TRBJ2-1, the V gene TRBV7-9; 10 nucleotides match TRBD2. Trimming at V came to 5 bases and at J to 5 bases, leaving 12 bases not matched to a gene. Per the germline V gene, CDR1 is SEHNR and CDR2 is FQNEAQ (reference sequence). This CDR3 contains 17 residues.

CDR3 residues: CATSRESGSSYEQYF. CDR3 DNA sequence: TGTGCCACCAGCAGAGAGAGCGGGAGCTCCTACGAGCAGTACTTC. The chain uses TRBV15 and TRBJ2-7; 8 bases are a match to TRBD2. Looked up from germline, CDR1 is LNHNV and CDR2 is YYDKDF (reference sequence). The CDR3 has 15 amino acids. Trimming cost V 0 bases and J 0 bases; bases outside gene matches: 1.

V and J are TRBV5-4 and TRBJ2-6, with D hard to call. Between the trimmed V and J ends, which lost 0 bases and 0 bases, there was a span of 16 bases. The CDR3 sequence is 19 residues long. Germline values: CDR1 SGHNT, CDR2 YYREEE (reference sequence). The CDR3 DNA follows: TGTGCCAGCAGCTTGGAGGTTCTGACAACTCCCTCTGGGGCCAACGTCCTGACTTTC. This encodes CASSLEVLTTPSGANVLTF.